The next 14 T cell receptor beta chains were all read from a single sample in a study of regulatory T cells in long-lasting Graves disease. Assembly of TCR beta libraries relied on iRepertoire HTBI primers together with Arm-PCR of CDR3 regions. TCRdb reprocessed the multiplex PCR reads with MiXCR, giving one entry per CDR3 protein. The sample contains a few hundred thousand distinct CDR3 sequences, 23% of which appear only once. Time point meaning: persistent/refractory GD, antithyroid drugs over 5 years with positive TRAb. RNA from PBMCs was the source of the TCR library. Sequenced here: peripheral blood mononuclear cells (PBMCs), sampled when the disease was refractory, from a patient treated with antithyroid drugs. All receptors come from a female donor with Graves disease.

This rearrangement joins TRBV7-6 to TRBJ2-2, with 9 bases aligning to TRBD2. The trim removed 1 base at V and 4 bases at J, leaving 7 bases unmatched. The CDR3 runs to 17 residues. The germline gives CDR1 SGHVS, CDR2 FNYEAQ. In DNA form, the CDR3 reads TGTGCCAGCAGCTTAGGTAGCGGGAGTTCGGGCACCGGGGAGCTGTTTTTT. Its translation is CASSLGSGSSGTGELFF.

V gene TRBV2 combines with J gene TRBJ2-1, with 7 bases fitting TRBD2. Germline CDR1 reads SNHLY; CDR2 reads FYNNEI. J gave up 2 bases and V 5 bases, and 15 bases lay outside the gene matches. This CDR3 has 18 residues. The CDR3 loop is CASSKGFLAGAAYNEQFF. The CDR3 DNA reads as TGTGCCAGCAGTAAGGGATTCTTGGCGGGAGCCGCCTACAATGAGCAGTTCTTC.

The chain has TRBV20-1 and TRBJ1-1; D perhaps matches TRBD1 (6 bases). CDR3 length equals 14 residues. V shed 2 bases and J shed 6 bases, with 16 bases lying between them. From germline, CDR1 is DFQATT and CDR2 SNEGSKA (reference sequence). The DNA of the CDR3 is TGCAGTGCTAGAATAAGCAGGGGAGGACCTGAAGCTTTCTTT. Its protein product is CSARISRGGPEAFF.

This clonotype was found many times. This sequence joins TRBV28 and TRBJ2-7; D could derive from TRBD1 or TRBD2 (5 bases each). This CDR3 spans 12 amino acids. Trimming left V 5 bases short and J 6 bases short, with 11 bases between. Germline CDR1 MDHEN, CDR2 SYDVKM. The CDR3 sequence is CASSQRGSEQYF. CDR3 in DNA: TGTGCCAGCAGTCAGAGGGGCTCCGAGCAGTACTTC.

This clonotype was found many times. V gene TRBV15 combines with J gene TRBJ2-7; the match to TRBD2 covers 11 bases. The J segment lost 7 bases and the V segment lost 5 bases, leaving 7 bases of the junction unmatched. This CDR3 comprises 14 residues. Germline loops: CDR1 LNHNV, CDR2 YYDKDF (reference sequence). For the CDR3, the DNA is TGTGCCACCAGCCAACTAGCGGGAGCTTCAGAGCAGTACTTC. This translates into CATSQLAGASEQYF.

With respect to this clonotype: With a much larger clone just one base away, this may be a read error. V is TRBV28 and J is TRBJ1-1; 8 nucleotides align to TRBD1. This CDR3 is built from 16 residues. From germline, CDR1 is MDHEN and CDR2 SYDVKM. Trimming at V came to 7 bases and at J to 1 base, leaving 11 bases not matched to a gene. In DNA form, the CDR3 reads TGTGCCAGCATTCCAGGACAGGGCATATCGAACACTGAAGCTTTCTTT. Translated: CASIPGQGISNTEAFF.

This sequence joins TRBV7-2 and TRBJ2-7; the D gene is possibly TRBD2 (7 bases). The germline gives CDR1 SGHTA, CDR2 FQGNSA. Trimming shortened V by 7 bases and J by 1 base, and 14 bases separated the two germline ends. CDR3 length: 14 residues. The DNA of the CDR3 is TGTGCCAGCAATCCGAGGGGGGGGTCCTACGAGCAGTACTTC. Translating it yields CASNPRGGSYEQYF.

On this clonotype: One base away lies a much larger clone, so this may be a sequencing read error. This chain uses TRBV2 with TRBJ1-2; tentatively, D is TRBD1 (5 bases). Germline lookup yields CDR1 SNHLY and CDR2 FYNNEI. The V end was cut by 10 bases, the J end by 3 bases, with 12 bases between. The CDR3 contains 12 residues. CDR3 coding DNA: TGTGCCAACAGAGGGACCGACTATGGCTACACCTTC. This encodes CANRGTDYGYTF.

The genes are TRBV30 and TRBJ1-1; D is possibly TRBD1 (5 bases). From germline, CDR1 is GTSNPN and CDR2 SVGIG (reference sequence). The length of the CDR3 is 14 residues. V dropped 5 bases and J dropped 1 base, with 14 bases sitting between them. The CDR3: CAWARDFGNTEAFF. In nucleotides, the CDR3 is TGTGCCTGGGCTAGGGACTTCGGGAACACTGAAGCTTTCTTT.

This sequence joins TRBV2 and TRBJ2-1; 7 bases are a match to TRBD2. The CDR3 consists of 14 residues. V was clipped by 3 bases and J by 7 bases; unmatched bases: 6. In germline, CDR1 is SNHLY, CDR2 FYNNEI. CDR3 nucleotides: TGTGCCAGCAGTGATGGTGGGGGGGTGAATGAGCAGTTCTTC. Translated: CASSDGGGVNEQFF. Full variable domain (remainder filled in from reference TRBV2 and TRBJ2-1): EPEVTQTPSHQVTQMGQEVILRCVPISNHLYFYWYRQILGQKVEFLVSFYNNEISEKSEIFDDQFSVERPDGSNFTLKIRSTKLEDSAMYFCASSDGGGVNEQFFGPGTRLTVL.

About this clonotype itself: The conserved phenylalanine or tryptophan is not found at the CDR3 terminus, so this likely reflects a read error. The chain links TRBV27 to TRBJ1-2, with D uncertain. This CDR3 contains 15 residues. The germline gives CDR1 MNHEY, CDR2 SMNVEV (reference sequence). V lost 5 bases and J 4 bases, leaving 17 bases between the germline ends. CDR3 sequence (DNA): TGTGCCAGCAGTCTAACGCGAGGCCGTGGCTATGGCTACACCCTC. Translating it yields CASSLTRGRGYGYTL.

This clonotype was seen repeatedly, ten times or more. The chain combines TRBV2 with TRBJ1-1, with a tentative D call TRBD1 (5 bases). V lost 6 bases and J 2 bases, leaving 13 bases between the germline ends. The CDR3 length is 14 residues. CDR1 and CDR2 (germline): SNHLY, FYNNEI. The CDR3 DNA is TGTGCCAGCAGACCGGGACCTTTCAACACTGAAGCTTTCTTT. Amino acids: CASRPGPFNTEAFF.

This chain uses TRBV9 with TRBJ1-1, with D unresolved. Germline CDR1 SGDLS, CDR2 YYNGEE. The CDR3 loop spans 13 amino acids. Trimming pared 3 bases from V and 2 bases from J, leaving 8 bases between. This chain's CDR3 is CASSAISNTEAFF. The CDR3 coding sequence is TGTGCCAGCAGCGCCATAAGTAACACTGAAGCTTTCTTT.

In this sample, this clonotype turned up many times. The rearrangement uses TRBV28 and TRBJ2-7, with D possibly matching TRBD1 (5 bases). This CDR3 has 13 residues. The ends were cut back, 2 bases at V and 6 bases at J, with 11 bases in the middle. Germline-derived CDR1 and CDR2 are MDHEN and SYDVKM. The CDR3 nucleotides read TGTGCCAGCAGTTTACAGGGTTGGGCCGAGCAGTACTTC. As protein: CASSLQGWAEQYF.